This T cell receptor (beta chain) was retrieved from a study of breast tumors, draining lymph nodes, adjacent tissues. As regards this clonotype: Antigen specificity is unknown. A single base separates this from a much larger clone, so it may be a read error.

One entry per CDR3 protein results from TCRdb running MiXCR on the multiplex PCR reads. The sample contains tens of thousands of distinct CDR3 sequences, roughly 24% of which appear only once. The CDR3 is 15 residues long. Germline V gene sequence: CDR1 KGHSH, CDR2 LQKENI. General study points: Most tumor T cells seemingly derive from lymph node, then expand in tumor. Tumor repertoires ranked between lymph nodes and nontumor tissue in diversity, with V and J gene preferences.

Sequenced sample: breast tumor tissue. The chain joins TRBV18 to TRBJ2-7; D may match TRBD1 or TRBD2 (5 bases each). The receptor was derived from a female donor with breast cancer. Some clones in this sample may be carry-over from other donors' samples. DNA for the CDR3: TGTGCCAGCTCCGAGAGGGCACCGGGGTGGGGCGAGCAGTCCTTC. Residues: CASSERAPGWGEQSF.